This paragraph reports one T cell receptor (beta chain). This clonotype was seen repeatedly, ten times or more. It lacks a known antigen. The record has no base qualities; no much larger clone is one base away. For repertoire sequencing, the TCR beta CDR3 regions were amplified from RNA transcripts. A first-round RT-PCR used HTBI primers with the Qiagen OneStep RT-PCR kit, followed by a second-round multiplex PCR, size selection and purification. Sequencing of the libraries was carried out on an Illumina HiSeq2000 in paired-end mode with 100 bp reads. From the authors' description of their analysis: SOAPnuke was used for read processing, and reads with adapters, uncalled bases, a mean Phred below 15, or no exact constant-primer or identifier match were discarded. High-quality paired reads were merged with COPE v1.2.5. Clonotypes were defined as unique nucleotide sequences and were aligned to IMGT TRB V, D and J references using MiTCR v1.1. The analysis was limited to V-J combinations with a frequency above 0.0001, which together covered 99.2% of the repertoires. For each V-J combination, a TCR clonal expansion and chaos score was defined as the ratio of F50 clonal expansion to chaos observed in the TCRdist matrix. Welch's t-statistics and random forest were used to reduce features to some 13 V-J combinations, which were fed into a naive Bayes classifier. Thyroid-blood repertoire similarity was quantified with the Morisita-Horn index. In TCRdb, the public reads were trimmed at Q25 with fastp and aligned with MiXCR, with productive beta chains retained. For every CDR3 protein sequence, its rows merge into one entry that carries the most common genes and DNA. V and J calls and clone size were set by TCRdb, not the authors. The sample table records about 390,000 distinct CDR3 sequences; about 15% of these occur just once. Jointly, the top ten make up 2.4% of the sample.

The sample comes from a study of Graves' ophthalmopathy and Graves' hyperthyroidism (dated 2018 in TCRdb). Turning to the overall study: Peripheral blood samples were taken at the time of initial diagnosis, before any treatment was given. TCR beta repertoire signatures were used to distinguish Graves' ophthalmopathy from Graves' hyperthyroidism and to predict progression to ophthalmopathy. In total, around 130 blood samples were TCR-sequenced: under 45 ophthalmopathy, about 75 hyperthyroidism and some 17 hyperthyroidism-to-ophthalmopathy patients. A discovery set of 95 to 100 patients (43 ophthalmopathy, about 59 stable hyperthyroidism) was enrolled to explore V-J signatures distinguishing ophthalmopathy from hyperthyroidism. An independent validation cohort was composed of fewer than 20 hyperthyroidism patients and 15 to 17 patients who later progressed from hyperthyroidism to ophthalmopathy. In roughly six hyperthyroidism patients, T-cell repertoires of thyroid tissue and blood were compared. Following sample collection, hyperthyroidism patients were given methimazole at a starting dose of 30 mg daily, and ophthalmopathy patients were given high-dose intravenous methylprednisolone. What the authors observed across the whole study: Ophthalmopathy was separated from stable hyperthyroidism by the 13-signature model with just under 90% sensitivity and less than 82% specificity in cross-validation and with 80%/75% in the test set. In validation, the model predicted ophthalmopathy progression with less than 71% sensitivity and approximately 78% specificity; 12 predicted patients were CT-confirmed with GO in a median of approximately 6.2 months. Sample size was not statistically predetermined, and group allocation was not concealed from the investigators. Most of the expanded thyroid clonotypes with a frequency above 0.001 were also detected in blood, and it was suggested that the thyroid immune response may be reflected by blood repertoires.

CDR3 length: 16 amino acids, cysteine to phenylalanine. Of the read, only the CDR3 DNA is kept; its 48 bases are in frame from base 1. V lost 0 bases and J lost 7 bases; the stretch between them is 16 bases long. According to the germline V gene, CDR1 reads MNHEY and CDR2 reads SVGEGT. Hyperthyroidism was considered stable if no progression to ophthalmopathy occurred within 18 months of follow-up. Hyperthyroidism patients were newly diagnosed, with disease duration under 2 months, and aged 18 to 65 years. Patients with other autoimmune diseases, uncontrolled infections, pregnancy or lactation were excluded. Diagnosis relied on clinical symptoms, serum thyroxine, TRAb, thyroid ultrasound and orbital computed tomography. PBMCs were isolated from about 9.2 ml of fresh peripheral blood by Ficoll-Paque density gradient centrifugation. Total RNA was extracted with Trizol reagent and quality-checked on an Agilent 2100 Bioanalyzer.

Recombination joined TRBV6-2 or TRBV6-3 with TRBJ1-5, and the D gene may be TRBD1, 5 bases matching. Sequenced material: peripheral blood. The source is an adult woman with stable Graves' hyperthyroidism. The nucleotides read TGTGCCAGCAGTTACTCGAGCGCAGGGCCCCTACAGCCCCAGCATTTT. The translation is CASSYSSAGPLQPQHF.